Shown below are 17 T cell receptor beta chains from a single sample sequenced in a study of cytomegalovirus exposure and HLA in healthy donors (dated by TCRdb to about 2017). Library creation used the immunoSEQ multiplex PCR assay. A mixture of 60 forward primers for TCR Vbeta segments and 13 reverse primers for TCR Jbeta segments was used in the multiplex PCR. TCRdb's version of the immuneACCESS table is confined to in-frame rearrangements and falls short of the full clone set. An unresolved V gene accounts for under half of the shortfall where checked; the remainder is of unknown origin. This sample holds 150,000 to 200,000 clones; 70% to 80% were observed only once. The ten largest account for 1% of the sample. Input material: PBMCs. The receptors derive from a woman aged 40 to 55 in good health and CMV-seronegative.

The chain links TRBV1 to TRBJ2-1; the table gives TRBD2 as D, unverified against the DNA. TRBV1 is a listed pseudogene. This CDR3 is built from 12 residues. The CDR3 DNA reads as TGCACCAGCAGCCATGAGAACAATGAGCAGTTCTTC. Translated, it gives CTSSHENNEQFF.

Remarks on this clone: Compared with germline, one end of the junction differs, possibly owing to a read error. V usage is TRBV7-7 and J usage is TRBJ1-2; a weak D match, TRBD1 (6 bases). CDR3 size: 12 residues. Germline V gene data show CDR1 as SSHAT and CDR2 as FNYEAQ (reference sequence). The CDR3 here is CASSSPTGQLFF. CDR3 sequence (DNA): TGTGCTAGCAGCTCACCCACAGGGCAACTCTTCTTC.

The V call is TRBV6-5, the J call TRBJ2-3, with D perhaps matching TRBD1 (6 bases). This CDR3 comprises 14 residues. CDR1 and CDR2 from the germline V gene are MNHEY and SVGAGI. V was trimmed by 7 bases and J by 5 bases, leaving 16 bases between them. The chain's CDR3 is CASNSRSRGDTQYF. Written as DNA, the CDR3 is TGTGCCAGCAACTCCCGGTCCAGGGGAGATACGCAGTATTTT.

The V gene is TRBV19, the J gene TRBJ1-2, with a possible D match to TRBD1 (6 bases). Per germline, CDR1 LNHDA and CDR2 SQIVND (reference sequence). The CDR3 loop spans 13 amino acids. V was trimmed by 11 bases and J by 3 bases, leaving 16 bases between them. DNA for the CDR3: TGTGCCTCTCGGATGCCAGGGGACTATGGCTACACCTTC. Amino acids: CASRMPGDYGYTF.

The rearrangement links TRBV10-3 to TRBJ2-5, with 10 bases identical to TRBD1. With the DNA end fitting TRBJ2-7 better, the J assignment may be wrong. Germline-derived CDR1 and CDR2 are ENHRY and SYGVKD. The CDR3 runs 14 residues. Here the CDR3 DNA reads TGTGCCATCAGTTCCGGGACAGGGGTACACGAGCAGTACTTC. Its translation: CAISSGTGVHEQYF.

This chain joins TRBV28 and TRBJ2-6; possibly TRBD2 for D (5 bases). Germline V gene sequence: CDR1 MDHEN, CDR2 SYDVKM. The CDR3 length is 16 residues. The V end was cut by 5 bases, the J end by 1 base, with 12 bases between. CDR3 coding DNA: TGTGCCAGCAGTCGGGGAACAGCGTCTGGGGCCAACGTCCTGACTTTC. Protein sequence: CASSRGTASGANVLTF.

This chain connects TRBV7-9 to TRBJ1-1; maybe TRBD1 (5 bases). Trimming pared 5 bases from V and 8 bases from J, leaving 12 bases between. The CDR3 sequence is 12 residues long. In germline, CDR1 is SEHNR, CDR2 FQNEAQ (reference sequence). In nucleotides, the CDR3 is TGTGCCAGCAGCATCAGGGTATCGGAAGCTTTCTTT. It specifies CASSIRVSEAFF.

The chain joins TRBV28 to TRBJ1-1; 10 bases are shared with TRBD1. The CDR3 runs 15 residues. The ends lost 5 bases at V and 1 base at J; junction bases unmatched: 4. Per germline, CDR1 MDHEN and CDR2 SYDVKM. CDR3 region: CASSVTGGANTEAFF. CDR3 nucleotide sequence: TGTGCCAGCAGTGTGACAGGGGGCGCGAACACTGAAGCTTTCTTT. The entire variable domain, with the rest obtained from reference TRBV28 and TRBJ1-1, is as follows: DVKVTQSSRYLVKRTGEKVFLECVQDMDHENMFWYRQDPGLGLRLIYFSYDVKMKEKGDIPEGYSVSREKKERFSLILESASTNQTSMYLCASSVTGGANTEAFFGQGTRLTVV.

This clone was seen only once. The J gene is TRBJ1-5, the V gene TRBV19, with D possibly matching TRBD1 (5 bases). Between the trimmed V and J ends, which lost 5 bases and 7 bases, there was a span of 12 bases. The CDR3 runs to 13 residues. Germline loops: CDR1 LNHDA, CDR2 SQIVND (reference sequence). Here the CDR3 DNA reads TGTGCCAGTAGTCAGGGACTCCAACAGCCCCAGCATTTT. Protein: CASSQGLQQPQHF.

V is TRBV7-3 and J is TRBJ2-2; maybe TRBD1 (6 bases). Germline CDR1 SGHTA, CDR2 FQGTGA. Trimming stripped 5 bases from V and 5 bases from J, with 12 bases between. This CDR3 region has 14 residues. DNA for the CDR3: TGTGCCAGCAGCCCACAGGGTTGGACCGGGGAGCTGTTTTTT. Amino acids: CASSPQGWTGELFF.

CDR3 bases: TGTGCCATCAGCGGGAAGGGCGACGAGCAGTACTTC. Translation: CAISGKGDEQYF. The genes are TRBV10-3 and TRBJ2-7, with TRBD2 as a possible D gene (5 bases). CDR1 and CDR2 from the germline V gene are ENHRY and SYGVKD. CDR3 length: 12 amino acids. With 6 bases removed from V and 5 bases from J, the gap between germline ends came to 11 bases.

The J gene is TRBJ1-2, the V gene TRBV5-1; D perhaps matches TRBD1 (5 bases). Germline loops: CDR1 SGHRS, CDR2 YFSETQ. Trimming removed 3 bases from V and 8 bases from J, with 14 bases in between. The length of the CDR3 is 13 residues. CDR3 bases: TGCGCCAGCAGCTGGCGGGACCCAGTAGGCTACACCTTC. This gives the protein CASSWRDPVGYTF.

This clone appeared a few times. V gene TRBV10-3 combines with J gene TRBJ2-5; D unclear. The CDR3 extends over 14 amino acids. V was shortened by 6 bases and J by 1 base, with 12 bases between the two germline ends. CDR1 is ENHRY, CDR2 SYGVKD, per germline. The CDR3 is CAIRKSQAQETQYF. CDR3 DNA sequence: TGTGCCATCAGGAAGTCTCAGGCCCAAGAGACCCAGTACTTC.

The chain recombines TRBV19 with TRBJ1-2; D perhaps matches TRBD1 (6 bases). Germline CDR1 is LNHDA and CDR2 is SQIVND (reference sequence). V lost 6 bases and J 7 bases, leaving 9 bases between the germline ends. The CDR3 is made up of 11 amino acids. DNA for the CDR3: TGTGCCAGTAGGAACAGGGCTGGCTACACCTTC. Protein product: CASRNRAGYTF.

V is TRBV9 and J is TRBJ1-1; D remains unclear. The CDR3 runs 14 residues. Trimming left V 0 bases short and J 4 bases short, with 10 bases between. Germline assignment: CDR1 SGDLS and CDR2 YYNGEE. Here the CDR3 DNA reads TGTGCCAGCAGCGTAGCTACGTCGGGCACTGAAGCTTTCTTT. As protein: CASSVATSGTEAFF. Using reference TRBV9 and TRBJ1-1 for the parts outside the CDR3, the full variable domain is DSGVTQTPKHLITATGQRVTLRCSPRSGDLSVYWYQQSLDQGLQFLIQYYNGEERAKGNILERFSAQQFPDLHSELNLSSLELGDSALYFCASSVATSGTEAFFGQGTRLTVV.

V and J are TRBV5-6 and TRBJ2-7; 9 nucleotides agree with TRBD2. The V and J ends lost 3 bases and 4 bases, in that order; junction bases with no gene match: 11. Germline V gene data show CDR1 as SGHDT and CDR2 as YYEEEE. CDR3 size: 16 residues. CDR3 residues: CASSSEVSGSSYEQYF. CDR3 nucleotides: TGTGCCAGCAGCTCCGAGGTTAGCGGGAGCTCGTACGAGCAGTACTTC. Together with reference TRBV5-6 and TRBJ2-7, the CDR3 gives the full variable domain: DAGVTQSPTHLIKTRGQQVTLRCSPKSGHDTVSWYQQALGQGPQFIFQYYEEEERQRGNFPDRFSGHQFPNYSSELNVNALLLGDSALYLCASSSEVSGSSYEQYFGPGTRLTVT.

This clone was seen just once. The chain uses TRBV30 and TRBJ1-2; TRBD1 is a possible D gene (6 bases). CDR3 length equals 15 residues. Trimming removed 0 bases at V and 5 bases at J, with 16 bases between. Germline CDR1 reads GTSNPN; CDR2 reads SVGIG (reference sequence). The DNA for the CDR3 is TGTGCCTGGAGTGTAGGCCTGCCAGGGGTTTATGGCTACACCTTC. Translating it yields CAWSVGLPGVYGYTF.